The clone carrying this T cell receptor (beta chain) was observed a handful of times. Antigen: not known. The data stem from a study of naive and memory T cell subsets. Whole-study findings and limits: TCR transcript changes with activation or differentiation may affect this RNA method.

A UMI-containing oligonucleotide was joined by 3' ligation to the TCR cDNA template. RNA was extracted from approximately 2.6 ml of whole blood of healthy adults. Reverse transcription used DNase-treated unsorted total RNA, aiming for about 1 to 1000 ng. The CDR3 is 15 residues long. Losses at the gene ends were 4 bases for V and 7 bases for J; bases not matched to a gene: 8. Germline CDR1 reads ENHRY; CDR2 reads SYGVKD. The SP2 primer and nested alpha and beta constant region primers amplified ligated cDNA in four rounds. Via MiXCR, TCRdb re-called the 5' RACE reads, giving one row per CDR3 protein. The sample includes around 30,000 distinct CDR3 sequences, around 17% of them seen just once.

This TCR derives from a female donor in good health. This chain links TRBV10-3 with TRBJ2-1; TRBD2 aligns across 9 bases. The CDR3 region has the DNA TGTGCCATCAGTGCCGCGGGGGGGCCGAGGAATGAGCAGTTCTTC. This translates into CAISAAGGPRNEQFF.